One sample yielded the 7 T cell receptor beta chains listed below, sequenced in a study of T cell repertoires in cytomegalovirus infection. Each CDR3 protein gets one entry after TCRdb re-called the reads with MiXCR. The table lists some 940,000 distinct CDR3 sequences, approximately 31% of them singletons. Their antigen targets remain unknown. This sample comprised cultured CD8+ T cells from PBMCs, obtained from culture after CMV antigen stimulation. The receptors were gathered from a human donor in good health (CMV status not recorded). Some clones in this sample may be carry-over from other donors' samples.

This clonotype occurred a few times. The DNA of the CDR3 is TGTGCCAGCAGTGAGTATAGGGCAAGGACAGATACGCAGTATTTT. This codes for CASSEYRARTDTQYF. V and J are TRBV6-1 and TRBJ2-3; unclear D gene. Trimming removed 3 bases from V and 3 bases from J, with 13 bases in between. Per the germline V gene, CDR1 is MNHNS and CDR2 is SASEGT. The CDR3 loop spans 15 amino acids.

This sequence joins TRBV12-3 or TRBV12-4 and TRBJ2-5; 7 bases match TRBD1. V was clipped by 0 bases and J by 2 bases; unmatched bases: 9. The CDR3 covers 17 residues. The CDR3 protein is CASSLAPGTDYQETQYF. The CDR3 nucleotides read TGTGCCAGCAGTTTAGCCCCCGGGACAGACTATCAAGAGACCCAGTACTTC.

This clonotype has a handful of counts. The genes are TRBV6-2 or TRBV6-3 and TRBJ2-5, with 11 nucleotides matching TRBD2. V shed 4 bases, J shed 3 bases, and the junction held 7 bases outside the gene matches. This CDR3 spans 16 amino acids. Per germline, CDR1 MNHEY and CDR2 SVGEGT. The DNA for the CDR3 is TGTGCCAGCAGTTTGGGACTAGCGGAGAGGGAAGAGACCCAGTACTTC. Its protein product is CASSLGLAEREETQYF.

This chain uses TRBV29-1 with TRBJ1-1; D not resolved. Trimming pared 6 bases from V and 8 bases from J, leaving 10 bases between. The length of the CDR3 is 10 residues. The germline CDR1 and CDR2 sequences are SQVTM and ANQGSEA. CDR3 coding DNA: TGCAGCGTGCAGAGGACGGAAGCTTTCTTT. Translated: CSVQRTEAFF.

The rearrangement links TRBV7-2 to TRBJ1-2, with 7 positions matching TRBD1. J gave up 2 bases and V 1 base, and 7 bases lay outside the gene matches. Germline V gene lookup returns CDR1 SGHTA and CDR2 FQGNSA. This CDR3 comprises 16 residues. The CDR3 loop is CASSLGKGGVNYGYTF. CDR3 in DNA: TGTGCCAGCAGCTTAGGGAAAGGGGGCGTGAACTATGGCTACACCTTC.

The J gene is TRBJ2-2, the V gene TRBV6-5, with D uncertain. The CDR3 is 13 residues long. V was pared by 3 bases and J by 6 bases, with 8 bases between. CDR1 and CDR2 from the germline V gene are MNHEY and SVGAGI. CDR3 bases: TGTGCCAGCAGTTATAGACACTCCGGGGAGCTGTTTTTT. Protein sequence: CASSYRHSGELFF.

This chain uses TRBV12-3 or TRBV12-4 with TRBJ2-2, with no clear D. This CDR3 is built from 13 residues. The ends were cut back, 8 bases at V and 7 bases at J, with 14 bases in the middle. The CDR3 reads CASRLVLDGELFF. The CDR3 DNA sequence: TGTGCCAGCCGTCTCGTCCTGGACGGGGAGCTGTTTTTT.